This T cell receptor beta chain was identified in a study of early T cells in non-severe SARS-CoV-2 infection. This clonotype was picked up many times. The V gene's germline CDR1 is SGHTA and CDR2 FQGNSA. The V end lost 7 bases, the J end lost 2 bases, and 8 bases lay between the germline ends. This CDR3 is built from 13 residues. TCRdb fed the 5' RACE reads into MiXCR, producing one record per CDR3 protein. Counted here are 30,000 to 45,000 distinct CDR3 sequences, about 5.3% occurring once; the ten biggest clones make up roughly 26%. This clonotype originated in an adult who was a healthcare worker with PCR-confirmed SARS-CoV-2 infection or an uninfected control (not recorded which). The chain combines TRBV7-2 with TRBJ2-2, with no clear D. What was sequenced was whole blood. The CDR3 nucleotides read TGTGCCAGCACCCTCATTAACACCGGGGAGCTGTTTTTT. Its translation is CASTLINTGELFF.